This TCR beta chain comes out of a study of spatial heterogeneity in lung cancer (dated by TCRdb to the late 2010s). Context from the whole study: Beta-chain transcripts were consistently detected in greater numbers than alpha-chain transcripts, which likely reflects a higher abundance of beta-chain transcripts. A strong correlation was found between TCR transcript counts in tumor regions and a T cell transcriptional module score from matched bulk RNA-seq. The study quantitatively compared TCR alpha and beta repertoires across multiple tumor regions, matched nontumor lung and blood in non-small cell lung cancer. At surgery, some 220 tumor regions, roughly 62 matched nontumor lung samples and 50 to 60 PBMC samples were TCR-sequenced for both alpha and beta chains. Nonsynonymous mutation counts, determined by whole-exome sequencing of tumor tissue, were related to features of the TCR repertoire. In the raw uncorrected reads, each unique combination of TCR and UMI appeared on average more than ten times.

This clonotype is deemed medium-sized (0.01 to 0.1%). This receptor's antigen is unknown. Base qualities were left out, and no much larger clone turns up one base away. The V end gives up 7 bases and the J end 5 bases, leaving 12 bases in the junction not matched to a gene. The CDR1 and CDR2 encoded by the germline V gene are SGHTA and FQGNSA. Its CDR3 holds 16 amino acids, cysteine through phenylalanine. Only CDR3 DNA is held: 48 bases, read in frame from base 1. Receptors were amplified or captured by 5' RACE. The instrument given in TCRdb is NextSeq 500. In the TCR library protocol, a unique molecular identifier was attached to each TCR cDNA molecule so that PCR and sequencing errors could be corrected. As for how the authors treated the data: Decombinator tools were used for TCR identification, UMI-based error correction and CDR3 extraction. TCRs above a frequency of 2 per 1,000, corresponding to the top 1% of the tumor frequency distribution, were defined as expanded. Expanded tumor TCRs statistically deemed absent (corrected P<0.05) from at least one tumor region were classed as regional, and all other expanded tumor TCRs were classed as ubiquitous. Renyi diversity was calculated using the R vegan package after each repertoire was subsampled 100 times to 5,000 TCRs. CDR3 similarity networks were built from amino acid triplet string-kernel similarity, with CDR3s being connected when pairwise similarity was above 0.82. Through fastp at Q25 and MiXCR, TCRdb rebuilt clones from the public reads, retaining in-frame beta chains. Every distinct CDR3 protein forms one entry, paired with its most common genes and DNA. The V and J calls shown here were made by TCRdb, not taken from the authors' results. The sample has nearly 3,000 distinct CDR3 sequences on record, 6.5% to 8% of them singletons. The ten largest clonotypes hold approximately 10% of the sample.

This sample's time point label indicates: sample taken at primary tumor resection. Samples were obtained from around 72 patients with early-stage, untreated non-small cell lung cancer from the lung TRACERx cohort. For TCR sequencing, whole RNA was extracted from tumor and nontumor lung tissue, or from cryopreserved PBMC samples, and no cell sorting was done. Patients were selected for TCR sequencing only if sufficient RNA was available from at least two tumor regions. Tumor and adjacent nontumor lung specimens were reviewed by a lung pathologist before selection. The paper as a whole reports these results and caveats: TCR-seq coverage of tumor T cells was estimated at only approximately 7% for alpha chains and 13% for beta chains. The count of ubiquitous expanded TCRs correlated with the count of ubiquitous nonsynonymous mutations, and the count of regional expanded TCRs correlated with the count of regional nonsynonymous mutations. The number of expanded intratumoral alpha and beta TCRs correlated with the tumor nonsynonymous mutation count. Confirming at a functional level the hypothesis that regional TCRs recognize regional mutations was considered to require additional single-cell paired TCR alpha and beta sequencing.

This sequence uses TRBV7-2 and TRBJ2-5; TRBD2 fits 11 bases in the junction. The receptor comes from a female donor with early-stage non-small cell lung cancer. The specimen comprised lung tumor tissue, sampled at surgery. In nucleotides, the sequence is TGTGCCAGCAACCACAGGCCCACTAGCGGGGGTGAGACCCAGTACTTC. Translated, this gives CASNHRPTSGGETQYF.